This T cell receptor beta chain was sequenced during a study of identical twins. Whole-study findings and limits: Abundant cord blood beta clonotypes carried fewer insertions; memory repertoires showed none.

The CDR3 is made up of 13 amino acids. V lost 8 bases and J lost 4; bases outside the gene matches: 8. Germline V gene sequence: CDR1 SGHAT, CDR2 FQNNGV. In this sample, this clonotype turned up a few times. Its antigen is unidentified. TCRdb itself ran the 5' RACE reads through MiXCR, one entry per CDR3 protein. The sample lists 300,000 to 400,000 distinct CDR3 sequences, roughly 9% occurring once. The chain recombines TRBV11-2 with TRBJ2-7; TRBD1 matches at 7 bases. The sample comprised naive T cells sorted from blood. The TCR originated in a woman in her fifties or sixties in good health. The CDR3 sequence: CASEGQGDYEQYV. The CDR3 DNA follows: TGTGCCAGCGAGGGTCAGGGGGATTACGAGCAGTACGTC.